The source of this T cell receptor (beta chain) is a study of cytomegalovirus exposure and HLA in healthy donors. Study-level information: As released early, the data held approximately 80 million unique TCRs from HLA-typed donors.

With 60 Vbeta and 13 Jbeta primers, the PCR was carried out. Assay: immunoSEQ multiplex PCR; the TCRdb copy retains only in-frame clones and omits some. The sample has about 160,000 clones, around 76% seen once. Trimming took off 4 bases at V and 9 bases at J, with 13 bases between the two ends. In germline, CDR1 is SGHRS, CDR2 YFSETQ. The CDR3 is made up of 13 amino acids. The study sampled nominally healthy donors, though unrecorded immune exposures were likely. The chain couples TRBV5-1 to TRBJ2-2; D uncertain. The sequenced sample consisted of PBMCs. The TCR originated in a female donor in good health and CMV-seronegative. This CDR3 reads CASSRLGDRELFF. The CDR3 region has the DNA TGCGCCAGCAGCCGATTGGGCGACAGGGAGCTGTTTTTT.